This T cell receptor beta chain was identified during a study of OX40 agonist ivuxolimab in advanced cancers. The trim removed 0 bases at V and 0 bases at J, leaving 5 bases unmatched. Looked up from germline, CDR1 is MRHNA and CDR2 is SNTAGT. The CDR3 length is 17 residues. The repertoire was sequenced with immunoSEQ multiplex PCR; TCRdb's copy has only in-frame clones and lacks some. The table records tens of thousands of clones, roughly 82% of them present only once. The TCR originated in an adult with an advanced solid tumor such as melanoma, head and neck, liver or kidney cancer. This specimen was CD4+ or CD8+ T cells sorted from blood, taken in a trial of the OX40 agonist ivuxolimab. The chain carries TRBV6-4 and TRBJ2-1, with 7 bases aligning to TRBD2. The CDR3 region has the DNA TGTGCCAGCAGTGACTCGGGGCGGACTAGCTCCTACAATGAGCAGTTCTTC. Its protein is CASSDSGRTSSYNEQFF.